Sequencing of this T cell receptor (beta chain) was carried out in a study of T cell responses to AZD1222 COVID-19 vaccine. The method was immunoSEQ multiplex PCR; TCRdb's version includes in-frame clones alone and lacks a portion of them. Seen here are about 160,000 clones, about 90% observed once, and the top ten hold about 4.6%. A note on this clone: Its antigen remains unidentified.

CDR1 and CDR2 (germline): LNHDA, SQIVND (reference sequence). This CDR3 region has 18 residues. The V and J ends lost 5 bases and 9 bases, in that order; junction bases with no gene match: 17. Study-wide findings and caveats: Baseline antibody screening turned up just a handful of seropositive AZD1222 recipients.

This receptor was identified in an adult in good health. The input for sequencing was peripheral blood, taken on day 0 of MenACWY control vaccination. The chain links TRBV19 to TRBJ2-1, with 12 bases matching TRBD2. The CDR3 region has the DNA TGTGCCAGTAGTCTCTTAACCGACCTAGCGGGAGGGCCCAGTGAGCAGTTCTTC. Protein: CASSLLTDLAGGPSEQFF.